This paragraph covers one TCR beta chain sequence. Per the original data handling: The authors estimated nucleated cell counts from reference gene primer amplification. This table comes from immunoSEQ multiplex PCR, and its TCRdb copy is limited to in-frame clones, with some not included. Clonal size and the V and J genes are those of that table, whereas D and trimming came from the DNA. Of about 130,000 clones detected, over 75% appear once; the ten largest clones hold over 25%. This entry is derived from a study of blood T cell repertoires in COVID-19. Study-level information: The United States, Italy and Spain supplied acute and convalescent COVID-19 samples. PBMCs, B-cell-depleted T cells, or T cells were the source of the cDNA or gDNA that made up the material.

Trimming took 1 base from V and 7 from J; bases not matched to a gene: 7. Germline assignment: CDR1 SGHDN and CDR2 FVKESK. The CDR3 length is 15 residues. This chain uses TRBV14 with TRBJ2-1; 7 bases agree with TRBD1. Specimen: peripheral blood. This receptor was identified in an elderly woman with acute or convalescent COVID-19. The CDR3 DNA reads as TGTGCCAGCAGCCAAGTCGGACAGGCATGGAATGAGCAGTTCTTC. It is translated as CASSQVGQAWNEQFF.